The sequence of this T cell receptor beta chain was determined in a study of blood T cell repertoires in COVID-19. For the study at large: T cells, B-cell-depleted T cells, or PBMCs supplied cDNA or gDNA.

The CDR3 has 14 amino acids. Germline loops: CDR1 MDHEN, CDR2 SYDVKM. With 3 bases removed from V and 4 bases from J, the gap between germline ends came to 11 bases. Study processing details: For nucleated cells, counts were estimated from reference gene primer amplification. Using immunoSEQ multiplex PCR, the repertoire was profiled, and TCRdb retains in-frame clones only, with some absent. For V, J and clone size, that table is used; D and trimming come from the DNA. Counted here are a few hundred thousand clones, around 83% occurring once; the ten biggest clones make up roughly 5.1%. Allocation to cohorts depended on clinical history reported by the participants. Symptom resolution, clearance, or two negative PCRs marked donors in Cohort 3 as recovered.

This chain connects TRBV28 to TRBJ2-3; D ambiguous. This clonotype originated in a woman aged 50 to 60 who had recovered from COVID-19. The specimen sequenced was PBMCs or T cells enriched from blood (not recorded which). The CDR3 loop reads CASSLSAVSDTQYF. The CDR3 nucleotides are TGTGCCAGCAGTTTGTCGGCGGTTTCAGATACGCAGTATTTT.